What follows is one TCR beta chain and its context. The CDR3 is 13 amino acids. V shed 3 bases and J shed 3 bases, with 8 bases lying between them. CDR1 is SGHNT, CDR2 YENEEA, per germline. Method: immunoSEQ multiplex PCR; TCRdb's copy keeps in-frame clones and lacks some. The sample consists of around 63,000 clones, 75% to 90% of them appearing once. The data belong to a study of OX40 agonist ivuxolimab in advanced cancers. The genes are TRBV11-3 and TRBJ2-5, with D maybe TRBD2 (6 bases). The clonotype was recovered from an adult with an advanced solid tumor such as melanoma, head and neck, liver or kidney cancer. The source was CD4+ or CD8+ T cells sorted from blood, collected in a trial of the OX40 agonist ivuxolimab. DNA of the CDR3: TGTGCCAGCAGCTTGGGGGGAGAAGAGACCCAGTACTTC. Translation gives CASSLGGEETQYF.